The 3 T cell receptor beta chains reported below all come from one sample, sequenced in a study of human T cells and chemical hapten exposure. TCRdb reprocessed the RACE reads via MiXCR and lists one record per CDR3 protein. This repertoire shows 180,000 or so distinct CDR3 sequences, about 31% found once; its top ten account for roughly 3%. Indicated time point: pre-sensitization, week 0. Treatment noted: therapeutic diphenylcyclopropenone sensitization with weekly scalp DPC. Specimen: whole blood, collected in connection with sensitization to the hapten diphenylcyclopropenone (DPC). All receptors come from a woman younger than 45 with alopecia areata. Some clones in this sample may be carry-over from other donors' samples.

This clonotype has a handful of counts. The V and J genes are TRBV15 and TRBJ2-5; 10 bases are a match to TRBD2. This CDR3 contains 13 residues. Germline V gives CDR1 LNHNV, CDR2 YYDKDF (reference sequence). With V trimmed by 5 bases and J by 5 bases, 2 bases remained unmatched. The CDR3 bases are TGTGCCACCAGCGAGGGACTAGCGGAGACCCAGTACTTC. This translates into CATSEGLAETQYF.

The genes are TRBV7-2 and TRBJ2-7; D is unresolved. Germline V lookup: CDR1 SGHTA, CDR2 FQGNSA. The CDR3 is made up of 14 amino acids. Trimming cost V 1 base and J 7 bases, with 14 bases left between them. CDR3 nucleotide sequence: TGTGCCAGCAGCTTAGTGGTAGGCCCTAGGGAGCAGTACTTC. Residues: CASSLVVGPREQYF. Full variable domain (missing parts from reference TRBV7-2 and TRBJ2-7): GAGVSQSPSNKVTEKGKDVELRCDPISGHTALYWYRQSLGQGLEFLIYFQGNSAPDKSGLPSDRFSAERTGGSVSTLTIQRTQQEDSAVYLCASSLVVGPREQYFGPGTRLTVT.

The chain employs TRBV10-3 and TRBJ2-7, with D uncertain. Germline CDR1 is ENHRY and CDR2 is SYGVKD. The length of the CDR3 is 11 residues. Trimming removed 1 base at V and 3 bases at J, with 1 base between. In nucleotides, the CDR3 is TGTGCCATCAGTGAGTACTACGAGCAGTACTTC. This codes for CAISEYYEQYF.